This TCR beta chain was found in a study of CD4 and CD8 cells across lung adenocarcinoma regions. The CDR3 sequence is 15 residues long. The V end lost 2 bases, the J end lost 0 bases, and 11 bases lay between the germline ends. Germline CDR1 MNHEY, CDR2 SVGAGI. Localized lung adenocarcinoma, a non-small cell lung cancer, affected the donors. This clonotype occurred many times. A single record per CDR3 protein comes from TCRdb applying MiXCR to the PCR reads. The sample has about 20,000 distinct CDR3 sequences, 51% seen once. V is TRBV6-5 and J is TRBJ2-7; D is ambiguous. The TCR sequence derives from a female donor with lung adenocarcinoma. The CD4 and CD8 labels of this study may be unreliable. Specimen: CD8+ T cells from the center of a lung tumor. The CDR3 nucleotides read TGTGCCAGCAGTTACGCGACGGGCAGCTCCTACGAGCAGTACTTC. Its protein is CASSYATGSSYEQYF.